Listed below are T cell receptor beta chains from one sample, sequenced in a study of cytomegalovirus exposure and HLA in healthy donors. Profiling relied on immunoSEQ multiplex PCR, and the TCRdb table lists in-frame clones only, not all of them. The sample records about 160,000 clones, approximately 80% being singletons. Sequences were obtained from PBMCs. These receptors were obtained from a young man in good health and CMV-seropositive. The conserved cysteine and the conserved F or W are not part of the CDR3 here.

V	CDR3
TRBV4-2	ASSQEGSRGAPYEQY
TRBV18	ASSLSPGLEGDTQY
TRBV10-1	ASSDRVNTEAF
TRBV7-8	ASSSEETNEKLF
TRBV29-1	SVFPGQGPYEQY
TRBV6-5	ASSYLGQARYEQY
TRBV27	ASSHQGGPGEKLF
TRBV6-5	ASSTDRGDEQY
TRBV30	AWSPQRVPSEQY
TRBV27	ASFSGYGYT
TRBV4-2	ASSQVAGVETGNTIY
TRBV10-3	AISLGQKNGYT
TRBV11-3	ASSLYRTGINEQF